This passage covers 5 T cell receptor beta chains from one sample sequenced in a study of CD8 T cells in ankylosing spondylitis (TCRdb year 2017). The antigens of these receptors remain unknown. The investigation overall reported the following: Blood from ankylosing spondylitis patients appeared to be characterized by a TCR beta motif composed of about eight highly homologous amino acid variants.

Library creation used 5' RACE. Sequencing instrument: Illumina HiSeq 2500. The public reads were quality trimmed at Q25 with fastp and then assembled into clones with MiXCR by TCRdb, keeping productive beta chains. Each CDR3 protein appears once, grouped with its most common genes and DNA. The table for this sample lists some 450,000 distinct CDR3 sequences; 15% to 20% of them were counted only once. The top ten hold approximately 0.97% of the sample. Material: blood, either unsorted or a sorted T cell fraction (not recorded which). These receptors all stem from a male donor with ankylosing spondylitis.

This chain uses TRBV20-1 with TRBJ1-6, with no clear D. The CDR3 is made up of 13 amino acids. Trimming removed 3 bases from V and 7 bases from J, with 10 bases in between. CDR1 is DFQATT, CDR2 SNEGSKA, per germline (reference sequence). CDR3 protein: CSASGQENSPLHF. The CDR3 nucleotides read TGCAGTGCTAGTGGGCAAGAAAATTCACCCCTCCACTTT.

The V and J genes are TRBV7-9 and TRBJ2-2; 8 positions agree with TRBD2. The CDR3 spans 15 residues. Losses at the gene ends were 3 bases for V and 6 bases for J; bases not matched to a gene: 6. CDR1 is SEHNR and CDR2 is FQNEAQ in the germline V gene (reference sequence). CDR3 nucleotides: TGTGCCAGCAGCTTGACCGGACTAGCATCCGGGGAGCTGTTTTTT. Amino acid sequence: CASSLTGLASGELFF. The whole variable domain, remainder taken from reference TRBV7-9 and TRBJ2-2, is DTGVSQNPRHKITKRGQNVTFRCDPISEHNRLYWYRQTLGQGPEFLTYFQNEAQLEKSRLLSDRFSAERPKGSFSTLEIQRTEQGDSAMYLCASSLTGLASGELFFGEGSRLTVL.

In its sample, this clonotype was seen a few times. The rearrangement joins TRBV20-1 to TRBJ2-7; 11 nucleotides match TRBD2. CDR3 length: 17 residues. From germline, CDR1 is DFQATT and CDR2 SNEGSKA (reference sequence). V lost 4 bases to trimming and J lost 4 bases; unmatched junction nucleotides: 15. Written as DNA, the CDR3 is TGCAGTGCTACCCCGATGGGAACTAGCGGGAGAGGGTACGAGCAGTACTTC. Translated: CSATPMGTSGRGYEQYF.

The chain employs TRBV6-2 or TRBV6-3 and TRBJ2-4; 11 nucleotides agree with TRBD2. The germline V gene has CDR1 MNHEY and CDR2 SVGEGT. V gave up 7 bases and J gave up 3 bases; unmatched junction bases: 11. The CDR3 spans 17 residues. Here the CDR3 reads CASKRLAGGDGKNIQYF. The CDR3 bases are TGTGCCAGCAAACGGCTAGCGGGAGGTGATGGCAAAAACATTCAGTACTTC.

V is TRBV7-8 and J is TRBJ2-7; D possibly corresponds to TRBD1 (8 bases). The CDR3 totals 13 residues. V lost 6 bases and J 5 bases, leaving 14 bases between the germline ends. In germline, CDR1 is SGHVS, CDR2 FQNEAQ. CDR3 in DNA: TGTGCCAGCAGGGTACAGGGGGGGGACGAGCAGTACTTC. It translates to CASRVQGGDEQYF.